This T cell receptor (beta chain) was identified during a study of blood T cell repertoires in COVID-19. Original methodology: Nucleated cell number was recorded as an estimate derived from reference gene primer amplification. Here immunoSEQ multiplex PCR was the method, and the copy in TCRdb shows in-frame clones only, minus some. V, J and clone size reflect that table, while D and trimming were determined from the DNA. The sample holds roughly 38,000 clones; almost 90% are singletons and the top ten take less than 30%. Unmatched junction bases numbered 8, after V lost 3 bases and J lost 3 bases. The germline gives CDR1 SGHRS, CDR2 YFSETQ. The CDR3 has 15 residues.

The sample comprised peripheral blood. This chain links TRBV5-1 with TRBJ1-2, with 7 bases lining up with TRBD1. This receptor was identified in a man aged 60 to 69 with active or convalescent COVID-19. The chain's CDR3 is CASSSQGQADYGYTF. The CDR3 coding sequence is TGCGCCAGCAGCTCTCAAGGACAGGCTGACTATGGCTACACCTTC.